Shown below are 14 T cell receptor beta chains from a single sample sequenced in a study of cytomegalovirus exposure and HLA in healthy donors. 13 Jbeta primers and 60 Vbeta primers were used for the PCR. TCRdb's copy holds only in-frame clones and misses some; the assay was immunoSEQ multiplex PCR. The sample includes 140,000 to 150,000 clones, 76% of them seen just once. Sequencing input: PBMCs. These receptors originate from a man aged 40-55 years in good health and CMV-seronegative.

The gene calls are TRBV29-1 and TRBJ1-1, with D possibly being TRBD1 (5 bases). CDR3 size: 12 residues. Germline V lookup: CDR1 SQVTM, CDR2 ANQGSEA. With 0 bases removed from V and 6 bases from J, the gap between germline ends came to 8 bases. The CDR3 coding sequence is TGCAGCGTTGAAGATGGGGGGGCTGAAGCTTTCTTT. It is translated as CSVEDGGAEAFF.

The chain couples TRBV11-3 to TRBJ2-3; 9 bases align to TRBD2. With V trimmed by 6 bases and J by 6 bases, 4 bases remained unmatched. The CDR3 spans 13 residues. Germline V CDR1 and CDR2: SGHNT, YENEEA. Here the CDR3 reads CASRSGGSDTQYF. The CDR3 bases are TGTGCCAGCAGAAGCGGGGGGTCCGATACGCAGTATTTT.

About this clone itself: The junction shows a germline mismatch at one end, possibly a read error. This chain joins TRBV30 and TRBJ2-4; tentatively, D is TRBD2 (5 bases). Germline lookup yields CDR1 GTSNPN and CDR2 SVGIG (reference sequence). The CDR3 consists of 13 residues. The CDR3 sequence is CAWSLGAKNSQYF. The CDR3 coding sequence is TGTGCCTGGAGTCTGGGAGCCAAAAACAGTCAGTACTTC.

The sample holds a few counts of this clone. The V gene is TRBV27, the J gene TRBJ2-1; D gene uncertain. The germline V gene encodes CDR1 MNHEY and CDR2 SMNVEV (reference sequence). V was cut by 5 bases and J by 4 bases, with 12 bases left in between. This CDR3 is built from 14 residues. CDR3 DNA: TGTGCCAGCAGTCCCCGGGTGTATTACAATGAGCAGTTCTTC. Translating gives CASSPRVYYNEQFF.

The chain joins TRBV27 to TRBJ1-5; TRBD1 matches at 11 bases. The CDR3 covers 14 residues. V trimming: 6 bases; J trimming: 5 bases; junction bases outside the gene matches: 3. Germline-derived CDR1 and CDR2 are MNHEY and SMNVEV (reference sequence). The CDR3 spells CASSWTGGDQPQHF. The DNA of the CDR3 is TGTGCCAGCAGCTGGACAGGGGGCGATCAGCCCCAGCATTTT.

This chain connects TRBV6-5 to TRBJ2-3; the D gene is possibly TRBD1 (6 bases). The CDR3 totals 15 residues. Trimming removed 6 bases at V and 2 bases at J, with 15 bases between. Germline CDR1 MNHEY, CDR2 SVGAGI. CDR3 nucleotide sequence: TGTGCCAGCAGCTCGCCCGGACAGATCACAGATACGCAGTATTTT. As protein: CASSSPGQITDTQYF.

V gene TRBV18 combines with J gene TRBJ1-2; 7 nucleotides align to TRBD1. CDR1 and CDR2 (germline): KGHSH, LQKENI. CDR3 length: 13 residues. With V trimmed by 5 bases and J by 2 bases, 2 bases remained unmatched. Here the CDR3 DNA reads TGTGCCAGCTCATCGACAGGGAACTATGGCTACACCTTC. Translated: CASSSTGNYGYTF.

This sequence joins TRBV5-6 and TRBJ1-6; D uncertain. V lost 6 bases to trimming and J lost 10 bases, with 26 bases between them. The CDR3 extends over 17 amino acids. Germline assignment: CDR1 SGHDT and CDR2 YYEEEE. The CDR3 reads CASNGGSAPLGRSPLHF. CDR3 sequence (DNA): TGTGCCAGCAACGGAGGGTCTGCACCCCTTGGGAGATCACCCCTCCACTTT.

This clone was seen once. The V call is TRBV2, the J call TRBJ2-7; D call uncertain. Trimming cost V 5 bases and J 3 bases, with 17 bases left between them. Germline V gene lookup returns CDR1 SNHLY and CDR2 FYNNEI. This CDR3 spans 15 amino acids. The CDR3 bases are TGTGCCAGCAGTATGCTTCCCCCCCCTAGCTACGAGCAGTACTTC. Amino acids: CASSMLPPPSYEQYF.

V usage is TRBV5-1 and J usage is TRBJ1-6; D unclear. The ends were cut back, 0 bases at V and 8 bases at J, with 9 bases in the middle. CDR1 and CDR2 (germline): SGHRS, YFSETQ. CDR3 length equals 14 residues. CDR3 DNA: TGCGCCAGCAGCTTGGATCAAGCTGATTCACCCCTCCACTTT. It codes for CASSLDQADSPLHF.

The genes are TRBV5-1 and TRBJ1-3; D perhaps matches TRBD1 (6 bases). The germline V and J ends were trimmed by 4 bases and 0 bases, with 11 bases remaining between them. Germline values: CDR1 SGHRS, CDR2 YFSETQ. The CDR3 spans 15 residues. CDR3 nucleotides: TGCGCCAGCAGCGACGGACAGCACTCTGGAAACACCATATATTTT. Translated: CASSDGQHSGNTIYF. Looking up the rest from reference TRBV5-1 and TRBJ1-3 gives the full variable domain: KAGVTQTPRYLIKTRGQQVTLSCSPISGHRSVSWYQQTPGQGLQFLFEYFSETQRNKGNFPGRFSGRQFSNSRSEMNVSTLELGDSALYLCASSDGQHSGNTIYFGEGSWLTVV.

The rearrangement links TRBV4-1 to TRBJ2-7; TRBD2 matches at 16 bases. Trimming removed 3 bases from V and 0 bases from J; junction bases left unmatched: 2. The germline V gene has CDR1 MGHRA and CDR2 YSYEKL. CDR3 size: 17 residues. The CDR3 is CASSHGTSGGASYEQYF. In DNA form, the CDR3 reads TGCGCCAGCAGCCACGGGACTAGCGGGGGGGCCTCCTACGAGCAGTACTTC.

The chain carries TRBV4-3 and TRBJ1-2; the match to TRBD1 covers 11 bases. The ends lost 1 base at V and 8 bases at J; junction bases unmatched: 3. CDR3 length equals 14 residues. Germline CDR1 LGHNA, CDR2 YSLEER. CDR3 coding DNA: TGCGCCAGCAGCCAAGCCCGGACAGGGGGCGGCTACACCTTC. It specifies CASSQARTGGGYTF.

This clone was found once. The chain uses TRBV5-1 and TRBJ2-7, with D possibly TRBD2 on 5 matching bases. The V gene lost 0 bases and the J gene lost 0 bases, with 13 bases spanning the gap. This CDR3 contains 16 residues. Germline CDR1 and CDR2: SGHRS and YFSETQ. The CDR3 sequence is CASSLEPSTSSYEQYF. The DNA for the CDR3 is TGCGCCAGCAGCTTGGAGCCTTCAACTAGCTCCTACGAGCAGTACTTC.